Presented here are 17 T cell receptor beta chains from one specimen sequenced in a study of T cells in localized non-small cell lung cancer. The method was immunoSEQ multiplex PCR; TCRdb's version includes in-frame clones alone and lacks a portion of them. The data contain around 91,000 clones, roughly 87% of them singletons. Here the sequenced sample was peripheral blood, taken before any cancer treatment. All receptors come from a man aged 40-75 years with stage I squamous cell lung carcinoma.

The chain couples TRBV19 to TRBJ1-3, with D tentatively TRBD1 (6 bases). From germline, CDR1 is LNHDA and CDR2 SQIVND (reference sequence). The CDR3 contains 15 residues. Trimming took off 5 bases at V and 0 bases at J, with 11 bases between the two ends. The CDR3 coding sequence is TGTGCCAGTAGTGACGGACAGAGCTCTGGAAACACCATATATTTT. This sequence encodes CASSDGQSSGNTIYF.

The chain recombines TRBV7-2 with TRBJ1-4; no clear D gene. Germline V lookup: CDR1 SGHTA, CDR2 FQGNSA. The CDR3 has 17 amino acids. Trimming pared 5 bases from V and 3 bases from J, leaving 19 bases between. The CDR3 here is CASSPKGGPGPNEKLFF. The CDR3 DNA follows: TGTGCCAGCAGCCCTAAAGGCGGCCCGGGTCCTAATGAAAAACTGTTTTTT.

V gene TRBV9 combines with J gene TRBJ2-3, with 9 bases aligning to TRBD2. CDR3 length: 15 residues. J lost 4 bases, V lost 1 base, and 4 bases had no gene match. Germline V gives CDR1 SGDLS, CDR2 YYNGEE. CDR3 bases: TGTGCCAGCAGCGTAATTCCTAGCGGGGCAGATACGCAGTATTTT. Its protein is CASSVIPSGADTQYF.

The chain carries TRBV5-1 and TRBJ1-4; a possible D gene is TRBD1 (5 bases). Looked up from germline, CDR1 is SGHRS and CDR2 is YFSETQ. The V gene lost 0 bases and the J gene lost 8 bases, with 17 bases spanning the gap. The CDR3 has 16 amino acids. DNA for the CDR3: TGCGCCAGCAGCTTGGCCGGGAGGGCGAAGGGGGAAAAACTGTTTTTT. Protein: CASSLAGRAKGEKLFF.

The chain couples TRBV6-5 to TRBJ1-2; D gene ambiguous. Trimming pared 2 bases from V and 7 bases from J, leaving 14 bases between. Germline CDR1 and CDR2: MNHEY and SVGAGI. The CDR3 consists of 14 residues. Written as DNA, the CDR3 is TGTGCCAGCAGTTACGGAGGGTTAAAGGCTGGCTACACCTTC. It translates to CASSYGGLKAGYTF.

The CDR3 DNA reads as TGTGCCAGCAGCTCCCGGGGACTAGCGGGGGGCAAGCTACAAGAGACCCAGTACTTC. It is translated as CASSSRGLAGGKLQETQYF. The chain couples TRBV7-6 to TRBJ2-5; 15 bases fit TRBD2. CDR1 and CDR2 from the germline V gene are SGHVS and FNYEAQ. V lost 4 bases to trimming and J lost 2 bases; unmatched junction nucleotides: 11. The CDR3 length is 19 residues.

This clone was seen once. The rearrangement joins TRBV7-2 to TRBJ1-2; D gene uncertain. The germline V gene has CDR1 SGHTA and CDR2 FQGNSA. V lost 6 bases and J lost 4, with 15 bases in between. The CDR3 is 14 residues long. The DNA for the CDR3 is TGTGCCAGCAGTCGTAGAGATTCGACCTATGGCTACACCTTC. This gives the protein CASSRRDSTYGYTF.

This chain joins TRBV2 and TRBJ1-1; 8 bases are a match to TRBD1. Germline trimming cut 4 bases from V and 2 bases from J; bases unmatched to any gene: 3. In germline, CDR1 is SNHLY, CDR2 FYNNEI. The CDR3 runs 14 residues. CDR3 in DNA: TGTGCCAGCAGTGGACAGGGGTCTAACACTGAAGCTTTCTTT. The encoded protein is CASSGQGSNTEAFF. Using reference TRBV2 and TRBJ1-1 for the parts outside the CDR3, the full variable domain is EPEVTQTPSHQVTQMGQEVILRCVPISNHLYFYWYRQILGQKVEFLVSFYNNEISEKSEIFDDQFSVERPDGSNFTLKIRSTKLEDSAMYFCASSGQGSNTEAFFGQGTRLTVV.

This clone was observed once. The chain is built from TRBV30 and TRBJ2-5; D is unclear. The germline V gene has CDR1 GTSNPN and CDR2 SVGIG (reference sequence). The CDR3 runs 15 residues. V shed 2 bases and J shed 1 base, with 14 bases lying between them. The CDR3 nucleotides read TGTGCCTGGAGTTTAGGAAAGGATCTCCAAGAGACCCAGTACTTC. Encoded protein: CAWSLGKDLQETQYF.

This chain uses TRBV5-1 with TRBJ1-3; D gene uncertain. This CDR3 is built from 14 residues. Per the germline V gene, CDR1 is SGHRS and CDR2 is YFSETQ. Trimming removed 2 bases from V and 3 bases from J, with 9 bases in between. The CDR3 DNA reads as TGCGCCAGCAGCTTACCCGATATTGGAAACACCATATATTTT. It is translated as CASSLPDIGNTIYF.

This chain uses TRBV5-1 with TRBJ2-3; D remains unclear. The germline V gene encodes CDR1 SGHRS and CDR2 YFSETQ. The CDR3 spans 15 residues. Trimming stripped 4 bases from V and 0 bases from J, with 12 bases between. DNA of the CDR3: TGCGCCAGCAGCCCAACGGACCCTAGCACAGATACGCAGTATTTT. It specifies CASSPTDPSTDTQYF.

The DNA for the CDR3 is TGTGCCTGGAGAGGGGGCAGCCCTTTCTTCTATGGCTACACCTTC. The encoded protein is CAWRGGSPFFYGYTF. The genes are TRBV30 and TRBJ1-2, with 7 bases aligning to TRBD1. This CDR3 region has 15 residues. CDR1 GTSNPN and CDR2 SVGIG come from the germline V gene (reference sequence). J was trimmed by 4 bases and V by 3 bases; bases with no gene match: 11.

This chain connects TRBV28 to TRBJ2-4; D is uncertain. Germline CDR1 MDHEN, CDR2 SYDVKM. CDR3 size: 15 residues. The V end lost 2 bases, the J end lost 1 base, and 9 bases lay between the germline ends. CDR3 nucleotide sequence: TGTGCCAGCAGTTTACGGAGAAGCGCCAAAAACATTCAGTACTTC. It is translated as CASSLRRSAKNIQYF.

The chain carries TRBV5-4 and TRBJ2-1; 7 bases agree with TRBD1. The CDR3 runs 15 residues. CDR1 is SGHNT and CDR2 is YYREEE in the germline V gene (reference sequence). V was clipped by 6 bases and J by 4 bases; unmatched bases: 10. This CDR3 is CASTLGTGAYNEQFF. The CDR3 DNA follows: TGTGCCAGCACCCTAGGTACAGGGGCGTACAATGAGCAGTTCTTC.

The V and J genes are TRBV19 and TRBJ1-5; the D gene is possibly TRBD1 (5 bases). This CDR3 region has 15 residues. Trimming shortened V by 2 bases and J by 4 bases, and 12 bases separated the two germline ends. Germline V CDR1 and CDR2: LNHDA, SQIVND (reference sequence). In DNA form, the CDR3 reads TGTGCCAGTAGTATATGGGCGGGGGTAAATCAGCCCCAGCATTTT. Its translation: CASSIWAGVNQPQHF.

The chain couples TRBV28 to TRBJ2-4; 8 positions match TRBD1. V was clipped by 2 bases and J by 1 base; unmatched bases: 7. Germline V CDR1 and CDR2: MDHEN, SYDVKM. This CDR3 has 17 amino acids. Here the CDR3 reads CASSLTRQGRAKNIQYF. CDR3 sequence (DNA): TGTGCCAGCAGTTTAACCCGACAGGGGAGGGCCAAAAACATTCAGTACTTC. The full variable domain, its missing parts supplied by reference TRBV28 and TRBJ2-4, is DVKVTQSSRYLVKRTGEKVFLECVQDMDHENMFWYRQDPGLGLRLIYFSYDVKMKEKGDIPEGYSVSREKKERFSLILESASTNQTSMYLCASSLTRQGRAKNIQYFGAGTRLSVL.

This chain uses TRBV28 with TRBJ2-7, with D perhaps matching TRBD1 (5 bases). This CDR3 contains 15 residues. The germline CDR1 and CDR2 sequences are MDHEN and SYDVKM. Trimming shortened V by 1 base and J by 5 bases, and 15 bases separated the two germline ends. The CDR3 protein is CASSLLIQGFNEQYF. CDR3 coding DNA: TGTGCCAGCAGTTTATTAATCCAGGGTTTCAACGAGCAGTACTTC.